A single T cell receptor beta chain is shown here with its context. Its target is unknown. This record comes from a study of blood T cells in healthy people across ages. Germline V lookup: CDR1 MDHEN, CDR2 SYDVKM. V was clipped by 6 bases and J by 6 bases, with 18 bases between them. This CDR3 contains 14 residues. Total RNA, at least 5.5 micrograms per sample, was extracted from PBMCs. Study results and caveats: Older individuals had lower TCR beta diversity per million T cells (the decline was roughly linear).

The second PCR ran roughly 7 to 11 cycles with a sample-barcoded 5' primer and J-beta primers. Each cDNA molecule was tagged by a template-switch adaptor with 12 random nucleotides. TCRdb used MiXCR to reprocess the 5' RACE reads, holding one entry per CDR3 protein. Of about 1,400,000 distinct CDR3 sequences in the sample, approximately 42% were seen once. This chain links TRBV28 with TRBJ2-7, with D unclear. This TCR came from a woman aged 18-29 years in good health. What was sequenced was blood. CDR3 sequence reads: CASSPTVALREQYF. CDR3 nucleotides: TGTGCCAGCAGCCCCACGGTAGCCCTCCGCGAGCAGTACTTC.